The 12 T cell receptor beta chains below all came from one sample that was sequenced in a study of blood T cell repertoires in COVID-19. Here immunoSEQ multiplex PCR was the method, and the copy in TCRdb shows in-frame clones only, minus some. The sample records roughly 160,000 clones, about 87% being singletons. Sequencing used peripheral blood. The source of these receptors is a man aged 60-69 years with COVID-19, enrolled during active disease.

The chain combines TRBV11-3 with TRBJ2-5, with TRBD1 matching 7 bases. The germline V gene encodes CDR1 SGHNT and CDR2 YENEEA. This CDR3 is built from 16 residues. V lost 1 base to trimming and J lost 5 bases; unmatched junction nucleotides: 10. This chain's CDR3 is CASSLVTGSESETQYF. DNA for the CDR3: TGTGCCAGCAGCTTAGTGACAGGGTCGGAATCGGAGACCCAGTACTTC.

This chain connects TRBV5-4 to TRBJ1-5, with D tentatively TRBD1 (5 bases). Trimming cost V 0 bases and J 5 bases, with 12 bases left between them. The germline V gene has CDR1 SGHNT and CDR2 YYREEE (reference sequence). The CDR3 totals 15 residues. CDR3 residues: CASSLDGGGYQPQHF. The CDR3 coding sequence is TGTGCCAGCAGCTTGGATGGCGGGGGGTATCAGCCCCAGCATTTT. Variable domain in full (rest from reference TRBV5-4 and TRBJ1-5): ETGVTQSPTHLIKTRGQQVTLRCSSQSGHNTVSWYQQALGQGPQFIFQYYREEENGRGNFPPRFSGLQFPNYSSELNVNALELDDSALYLCASSLDGGGYQPQHFGDGTRLSIL.

The chain carries TRBV14 and TRBJ1-1, with D tentatively TRBD1 (5 bases). The CDR3 consists of 13 residues. The V gene lost 5 bases and the J gene lost 2 bases, with 9 bases spanning the gap. Germline assignment: CDR1 SGHDN and CDR2 FVKESK. Here the CDR3 reads CASSRGTNTEAFF. CDR3 DNA sequence: TGTGCCAGCAGCAGGGGCACTAACACTGAAGCTTTCTTT.

V is TRBV16 and J is TRBJ2-1; D is ambiguous. Germline V gene lookup returns CDR1 KGHSY and CDR2 FQNENV. This CDR3 is built from 13 residues. Trimming took off 2 bases at V and 2 bases at J, with 4 bases between the two ends. The CDR3 region has the DNA TGTGCCAGCAGCCAAACGGCCTACAATGAGCAGTTCTTC. Its protein is CASSQTAYNEQFF.

The genes are TRBV6-5 and TRBJ1-1; unclear D gene. The CDR3 is 15 residues long. Trimming left V 0 bases short and J 3 bases short, with 11 bases between. Germline-derived CDR1 and CDR2 are MNHEY and SVGAGI. CDR3 region: CASSYSRAGDTEAFF. The CDR3 DNA sequence: TGTGCCAGCAGTTACTCGCGGGCTGGGGACACTGAAGCTTTCTTT.

The chain carries TRBV9 and TRBJ2-1; possible D gene TRBD1, 5 bases. Trimming shortened V by 0 bases and J by 0 bases, and 13 bases separated the two germline ends. Germline V gene sequence: CDR1 SGDLS, CDR2 YYNGEE. The CDR3 sequence is 17 residues long. The CDR3 is CASSVDFSDTSYNEQFF. The CDR3 bases are TGTGCCAGCAGCGTAGATTTTTCGGACACCTCCTACAATGAGCAGTTCTTC.

The V gene is TRBV19, the J gene TRBJ1-6; tentative D call: TRBD1 (6 bases). This CDR3 has 14 amino acids. The V end lost 6 bases, the J end lost 6 bases, and 12 bases lay between the germline ends. From germline, CDR1 is LNHDA and CDR2 SQIVND (reference sequence). The CDR3: CASRQQGPNSPLHF. The CDR3, as DNA: TGTGCCAGTAGACAACAGGGCCCTAATTCACCCCTCCACTTT.

V usage is TRBV3-1 (or the pseudogene TRBV3-2) and J usage is TRBJ1-2, with a weak D call TRBD1 (6 bases). The CDR3 is 15 residues long. Trimming took off 7 bases at V and 4 bases at J, with 19 bases between the two ends. The germline gives CDR1 LGHDT, CDR2 YNNKEL (reference sequence). CDR3 nucleotides: TGTGCCAGCACCGAGCGGGGGGGCATGGGCTATGGCTACACCTTC. Protein sequence: CASTERGGMGYGYTF.

This clone was picked up a small number of times. This chain uses TRBV6-5 with TRBJ1-2, with a weak D call TRBD1 (6 bases). Germline V lookup: CDR1 MNHEY, CDR2 SVGAGI. CDR3 size: 15 residues. V gave up 7 bases and J gave up 4 bases, with 19 bases separating them. DNA for the CDR3: TGTGCCAGCACTGCTGTGGGGGGGCCCCCCTATGGCTACACCTTC. Translation gives CASTAVGGPPYGYTF.

The chain has TRBV29-1 and TRBJ2-1, with 9 bases lining up with TRBD2. The CDR3 totals 16 residues. V was clipped by 6 bases and J by 0 bases; unmatched bases: 9. Germline CDR1 SQVTM, CDR2 ANQGSEA. DNA of the CDR3: TGCAGCGTGCCAGCGGGAGGTCCGAGCTCCTACAATGAGCAGTTCTTC. Translating it yields CSVPAGGPSSYNEQFF.

This chain connects TRBV6-5 to TRBJ2-1; 10 nucleotides agree with TRBD2. The trim removed 0 bases at V and 10 bases at J, leaving 9 bases unmatched. Germline values: CDR1 MNHEY, CDR2 SVGAGI. CDR3 size: 16 residues. The CDR3 region is CASSYSILAGSGEQFF. For the CDR3, the DNA is TGTGCCAGCAGTTACTCAATACTAGCGGGATCCGGCGAGCAGTTCTTC.

The rearrangement joins TRBV28 to TRBJ1-6, with D perhaps TRBD1 (6 bases). The germline V gene has CDR1 MDHEN and CDR2 SYDVKM. This CDR3 is built from 15 residues. V was pared by 8 bases and J by 6 bases, with 17 bases between. The CDR3 DNA follows: TGTGCCAGCGTTCGGGGGCGGGAGGTTAATTCACCCCTCCACTTT. As protein: CASVRGREVNSPLHF.